This section outlines one T cell receptor beta chain sequence together with its context. This sample was taken from a study of blood T cells in healthy people across ages. Per germline, CDR1 SGHRS and CDR2 YFSETQ. The germline V and J ends were trimmed by 4 bases and 10 bases, with 12 bases remaining between them. The CDR3 covers 12 residues. Together with a sample-barcoded 5' primer, a J-beta primer mix was included in a second PCR lasting roughly 6 to 12 cycles. TCRdb redid the calling of the 5' RACE reads with MiXCR, one entry per CDR3 protein. The data contain over a million distinct CDR3 sequences, 35% to 50% of them seen just once; the ten biggest clones take up approximately 17%.

The source is a woman in her fifties or sixties in good health. This rearrangement joins TRBV5-1 to TRBJ2-1; D is possibly TRBD2 (5 bases). Input material: blood. CDR3 DNA sequence: TGCGCCAGCAGCCCCTCTAGCCTAGAGCAGTTCTTC. The encoded protein is CASSPSSLEQFF.